This T cell receptor (beta chain) was documented in a study of early T cells in non-severe SARS-CoV-2 infection. Study details: Sequencing was performed on bulk RNA from unsorted whole blood, leaving chains unpaired.

The study, taken as a whole, reports: Database matching using VDJdb favored anti-spike CD8 responses, with private and CD4 specificities left missing.

The CDR3 loop spans 10 amino acids. Looked up from germline, CDR1 is MDHEN and CDR2 is SYDVKM. V dropped 5 bases and J dropped 9 bases, with 8 bases sitting between them. Remarks on this clonotype: The target antigen is unknown. This could be a read error, since a much larger clone is one nucleotide away.

Individual cDNA molecules carried attached unique molecular identifiers. TCRdb fed the 5' RACE reads into MiXCR, producing one record per CDR3 protein. The sample has 65,000 to 85,000 distinct CDR3 sequences, under 14% seen once; the top ten hold 3.5% to 4%. The V and J genes are TRBV28 and TRBJ2-7; no reliable D call. This receptor was taken from an adult who was a healthcare worker with PCR-confirmed SARS-CoV-2 infection or an uninfected control (not recorded which). What was sequenced was whole blood. Here the CDR3 reads CASSPRRQYF. As DNA, the CDR3 is TGTGCCAGCAGTCCCCGAAGGCAGTACTTC.